Listed here is a single TCR beta chain. In the original workflow: Amplifying reference gene primers gave estimates of nucleated cell counts. The method was immunoSEQ multiplex PCR; TCRdb's version includes in-frame clones alone and lacks a portion of them. The D gene and trimming were derived from the DNA, and the V and J assignments and clone size from that table. The table records 250,000 to 300,000 clones, roughly 90% of them present only once. Seattle enrolled patients during active infection and tracked them longitudinally. CDR3 length equals 16 residues. V was pared by 4 bases and J by 3 bases, with 8 bases of the junction left unmatched. Germline V gene lookup returns CDR1 MDHEN and CDR2 SYDVKM. The data stem from a study of blood T cell repertoires in COVID-19.

The chain uses TRBV28 and TRBJ2-1, with 8 bases aligning to TRBD1. Sequencing was done on a sample of peripheral blood. The clonotype comes from a woman aged 25 to 39 with COVID-19, enrolled during active disease. This chain's CDR3 is CASSSPGTGNYNEQFF. The CDR3, as DNA: TGTGCCAGCAGTTCTCCCGGGACAGGAAACTACAATGAGCAGTTCTTC.